This note documents a single T cell receptor (beta chain) sequence. The antigen is unknown. The data were obtained in a study of cytomegalovirus exposure and HLA in healthy donors. Overall study findings and caveats: Researchers reportedly found TCR beta sequences accurately predicted most subjects' HLA-A and HLA-B alleles. Rarity held for most TCR sequences, but there were some public TCRs that occurred in many donors. Looking again later, the authors saw that most CMV-associated TCR beta chains seemed HLA-restricted. Sequencing likely caused a cluster of highly shared sequence variants.

V was pared by 6 bases and J by 0 bases, with 3 bases of the junction left unmatched. The CDR3 covers 14 residues. Looked up from germline, CDR1 is SNHLY and CDR2 is FYNNEI. The PCR had 60 Vbeta and 13 Jbeta primers. Clones were read by immunoSEQ multiplex PCR, and TCRdb kept only the in-frame ones, dropping some. The sample holds some 110,000 clones; approximately 80% are singletons and the top ten take 5% to 6%. This chain connects TRBV2 to TRBJ1-2, with TRBD1 matching 8 bases. The sequence was obtained from a woman younger than 30 in good health and CMV-seropositive. The sample was PBMCs. The CDR3 region has the DNA TGTGCCAGCAGCCCGGGACAGGCTAACTATGGCTACACCTTC. Protein: CASSPGQANYGYTF.